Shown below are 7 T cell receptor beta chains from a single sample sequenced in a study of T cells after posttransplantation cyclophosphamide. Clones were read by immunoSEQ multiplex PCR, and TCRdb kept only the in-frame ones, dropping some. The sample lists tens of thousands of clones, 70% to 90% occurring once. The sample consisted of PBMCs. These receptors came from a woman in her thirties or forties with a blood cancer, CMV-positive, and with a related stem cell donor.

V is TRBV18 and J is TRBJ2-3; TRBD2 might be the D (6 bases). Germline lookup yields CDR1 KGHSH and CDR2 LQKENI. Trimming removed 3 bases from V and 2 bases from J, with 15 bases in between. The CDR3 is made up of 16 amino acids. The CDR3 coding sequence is TGTGCCAGCTCACCCCCGGGACTTGACGACACAGATACGCAGTATTTT. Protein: CASSPPGLDDTDTQYF. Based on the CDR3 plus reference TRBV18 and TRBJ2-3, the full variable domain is NAGVMQNPRHLVRRRGQEARLRCSPMKGHSHVYWYRQLPEEGLKFMVYLQKENIIDESGMPKERFSAEFPKEGPSILRIQQVVRGDSAAYFCASSPPGLDDTDTQYFGPGTRLTVL.

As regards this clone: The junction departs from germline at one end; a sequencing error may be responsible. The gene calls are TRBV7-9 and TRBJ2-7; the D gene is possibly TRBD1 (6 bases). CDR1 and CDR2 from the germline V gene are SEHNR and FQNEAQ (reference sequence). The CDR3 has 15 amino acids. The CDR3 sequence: CASSYGTMVSYEQYF. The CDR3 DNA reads TGTGCGAGCAGCTACGGGACAATGGTCTCCTACGAGCAGTACTTC.

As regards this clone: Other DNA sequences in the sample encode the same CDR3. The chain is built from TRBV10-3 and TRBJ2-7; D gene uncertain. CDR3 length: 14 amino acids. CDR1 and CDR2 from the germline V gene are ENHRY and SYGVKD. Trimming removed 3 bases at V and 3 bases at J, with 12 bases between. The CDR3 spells CAISEMAGDYEQYF. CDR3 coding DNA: TGTGCCATCAGTGAAATGGCAGGTGACTACGAGCAGTACTTC.

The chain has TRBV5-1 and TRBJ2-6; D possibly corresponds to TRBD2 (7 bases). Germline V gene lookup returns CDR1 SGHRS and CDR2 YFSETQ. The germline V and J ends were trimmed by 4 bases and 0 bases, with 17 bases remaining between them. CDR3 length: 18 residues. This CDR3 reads CASSARGAGASGANVLTF. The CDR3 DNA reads TGCGCCAGCAGCGCACGGGGGGCGGGAGCCTCTGGGGCCAACGTCCTGACTTTC. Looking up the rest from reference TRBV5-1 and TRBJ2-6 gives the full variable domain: KAGVTQTPRYLIKTRGQQVTLSCSPISGHRSVSWYQQTPGQGLQFLFEYFSETQRNKGNFPGRFSGRQFSNSRSEMNVSTLELGDSALYLCASSARGAGASGANVLTFGAGSRLTVL.

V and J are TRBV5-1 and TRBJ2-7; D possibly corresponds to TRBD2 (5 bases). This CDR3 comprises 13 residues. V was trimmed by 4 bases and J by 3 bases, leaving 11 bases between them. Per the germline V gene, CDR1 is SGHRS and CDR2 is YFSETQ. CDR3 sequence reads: CASSAVDYYEQYF. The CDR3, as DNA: TGCGCCAGCAGCGCTGTCGACTACTACGAGCAGTACTTC.

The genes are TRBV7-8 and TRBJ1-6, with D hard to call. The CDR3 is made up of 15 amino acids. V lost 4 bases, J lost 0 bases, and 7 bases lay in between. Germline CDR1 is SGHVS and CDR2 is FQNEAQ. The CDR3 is CASSSRDSYNSPLHF. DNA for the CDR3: TGTGCCAGCAGCTCCCGGGACTCCTATAATTCACCCCTCCACTTT.

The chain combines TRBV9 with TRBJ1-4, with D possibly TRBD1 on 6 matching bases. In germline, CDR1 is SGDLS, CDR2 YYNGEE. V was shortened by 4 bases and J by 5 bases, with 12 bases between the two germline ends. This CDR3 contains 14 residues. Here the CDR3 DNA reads TGTGCCAGCAGCACACAGGGTTCCAATGAAAAACTGTTTTTT. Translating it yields CASSTQGSNEKLFF.